The next 30 T cell receptor beta chains were all read from a single sample in a study of spatial heterogeneity in lung cancer. MiXCR was run by TCRdb on the 5' RACE reads, yielding one entry per CDR3 protein. The sample carries around 23,000 distinct CDR3 sequences, about 3% recorded once. Time point in this sample: sample taken at primary tumor resection. The sequenced material consisted of unsorted whole RNA from tumor, nontumor lung or frozen PBMC. The material sequenced was PBMCs, taken at surgery. These TCRs come from a female donor with early-stage non-small cell lung cancer.

This clonotype was seen many times. The V and J genes are TRBV11-2 and TRBJ1-1; D is ambiguous. Germline V gene lookup returns CDR1 SGHAT and CDR2 FQNNGV. The CDR3 extends over 16 amino acids. Trimming took 4 bases from V and 0 from J, leaving 15 bases between them. The CDR3 is CASSSSGLTMNTEAFF. The CDR3, as DNA: TGTGCCAGCAGCTCTTCAGGACTTACTATGAACACTGAAGCTTTCTTT.

At least ten counts were recorded for this clonotype. J is TRBJ1-2 and V is TRBV29-1; D unclear. Germline CDR1 reads SQVTM; CDR2 reads ANQGSEA. Trimming shortened V by 2 bases and J by 3 bases, and 7 bases separated the two germline ends. The CDR3 is 12 residues long. DNA for the CDR3: TGCAGCGTTGAACACGGATACTATGGCTACACCTTC. Its protein product is CSVEHGYYGYTF.

This chain joins TRBV7-9 and TRBJ2-5; the match to TRBD2 covers 11 bases. Looked up from germline, CDR1 is SEHNR and CDR2 is FQNEAQ (reference sequence). This CDR3 comprises 14 residues. V trimming: 5 bases; J trimming: 9 bases; junction bases outside the gene matches: 8. The CDR3 coding sequence is TGTGCCAGCAGCGCCGGGACTAGCGGATGGGCCCAGTACTTC. Amino acid sequence: CASSAGTSGWAQYF.

There are many counts of this clonotype. CDR3 in amino acids: CASSTGTGAYEQYF. The DNA of the CDR3 is TGTGCCAGCAGTACCGGGACAGGAGCCTACGAGCAGTACTTC. This rearrangement joins TRBV27 to TRBJ2-7; TRBD1 matches at 8 bases. In germline, CDR1 is MNHEY, CDR2 SMNVEV (reference sequence). Germline trimming cut 5 bases from V and 2 bases from J; bases unmatched to any gene: 5. The CDR3 totals 14 residues.

This clonotype is medium-sized (0.01 to 0.1%) within its sample. The genes are TRBV2 and TRBJ2-1; possibly TRBD2 for D (6 bases). V dropped 6 bases and J dropped 0 bases, with 21 bases sitting between them. The CDR3 length is 18 residues. The germline gives CDR1 SNHLY, CDR2 FYNNEI. The CDR3 bases are TGTGCCAGCAGGACTGGTGCGCGGAGGGATAGCTCCTACAATGAGCAGTTCTTC. Its protein product is CASRTGARRDSSYNEQFF.

This clonotype appeared many times. The chain is built from TRBV6-5 and TRBJ1-5; perhaps TRBD1 as D (5 bases). There are 14 residues in the CDR3. The V end lost 0 bases, the J end lost 9 bases, and 12 bases lay between the germline ends. The germline V gene encodes CDR1 MNHEY and CDR2 SVGAGI. CDR3 amino acids: CASSYSSGRGPQHF. In DNA form, the CDR3 reads TGTGCCAGCAGTTACTCGTCGGGACGTGGGCCCCAGCATTTT.

This clonotype came up a few times. This sequence joins TRBV7-2 and TRBJ2-1, with TRBD2 matching over 9 bases. CDR3 length: 14 amino acids. Germline-derived CDR1 and CDR2 are SGHTA and FQGNSA. Trimming at V came to 5 bases and at J to 7 bases, leaving 6 bases not matched to a gene. Written as DNA, the CDR3 is TGTGCCAGCAGCCCCGGGACTAGCCGAAATGAGCAGTTCTTC. Translating gives CASSPGTSRNEQFF.

This clonotype was recorded many times. The DNA for the CDR3 is TGTGCCAGCAGCATGAGTCGACAGCTCAATGAGCAGTTCTTC. It yields the protein CASSMSRQLNEQFF. The chain has TRBV7-2 and TRBJ2-1, with a tentative D call TRBD1 (5 bases). The V end lost 5 bases, the J end lost 6 bases, and 14 bases lay between the germline ends. The germline V gene has CDR1 SGHTA and CDR2 FQGNSA. The CDR3 length is 14 residues.

This clonotype was seen at least ten times. The chain carries TRBV9 and TRBJ2-2; TRBD1 might be the D (5 bases). Trimming removed 0 bases from V and 6 bases from J, with 9 bases in between. Germline V gene data show CDR1 as SGDLS and CDR2 as YYNGEE. The CDR3 is 14 amino acids. CDR3 loop: CASSVVSGPGELFF. CDR3 nucleotides: TGTGCCAGCAGCGTAGTCTCAGGGCCCGGGGAGCTGTTTTTT.

This chain uses TRBV5-6 with TRBJ2-4, with D perhaps matching TRBD1 (6 bases). Germline values: CDR1 SGHDT, CDR2 YYEEEE. The V end lost 5 bases, the J end lost 2 bases, and 11 bases lay between the germline ends. The CDR3 has 14 residues. The CDR3, as DNA: TGTGCCAGCAGTCACAGGGCAACCAAAAACATTCAGTACTTC. This translates into CASSHRATKNIQYF.

This clonotype has ten or more counts. The chain combines TRBV10-2 with TRBJ1-5; no reliable D call. This CDR3 has 14 amino acids. The V and J ends lost 3 bases and 6 bases respectively, with 12 bases between them. In germline, CDR1 is WSHSY, CDR2 SAAADI. The CDR3 nucleotides are TGCGCCAGCAGTGATTATCCAGGCCTTCAGCCCCAGCATTTT. Translating gives CASSDYPGLQPQHF.

This clonotype was seen many times. This CDR3 reads CASSQGAADRPSGANVLTF. CDR3 bases: TGCGCCAGCAGCCAAGGGGCTGCGGACCGCCCTTCTGGGGCCAACGTCCTGACTTTC. The chain couples TRBV4-1 to TRBJ2-6; no clear D gene. Germline V CDR1 and CDR2: MGHRA, YSYEKL. This CDR3 spans 19 amino acids. V lost 1 base and J lost 1, with 17 bases in between.

This clonotype was detected a few times. DNA for the CDR3: TGTGCCAGTAGTTCAGTTGCAGGGTCCTACGAGCAGTACTTC. Its translation: CASSSVAGSYEQYF. The chain couples TRBV19 to TRBJ2-7; the D gene is possibly TRBD1 (5 bases). V was cut by 5 bases and J by 1 base, with 12 bases left in between. Germline V gives CDR1 LNHDA, CDR2 SQIVND (reference sequence). The CDR3 runs to 14 residues.

This clonotype was seen at least ten times. The chain recombines TRBV20-1 with TRBJ1-2, with D possibly TRBD1 on 5 matching bases. The CDR3 length is 14 residues. The V end lost 1 base, the J end lost 6 bases, and 15 bases lay between the germline ends. CDR1 DFQATT and CDR2 SNEGSKA come from the germline V gene (reference sequence). CDR3 DNA: TGCAGTGCTAGAGGAGGTGCGGGGCTCGATGGCTACACCTTC. It codes for CSARGGAGLDGYTF.

This clonotype occurred many times. V and J are TRBV7-2 and TRBJ2-1, with D perhaps matching TRBD2 (6 bases). V was pared by 3 bases and J by 4 bases, with 7 bases between. This CDR3 is 13 amino acids long. CDR1 and CDR2 from the germline V gene are SGHTA and FQGNSA. CDR3 nucleotides: TGTGCCAGCAGCTTGACTAGATACAATGAGCAGTTCTTC. This sequence encodes CASSLTRYNEQFF.

This clonotype was seen repeatedly, ten times or more. V and J are TRBV12-3 or TRBV12-4 and TRBJ1-2; D might be TRBD1 (5 bases). The V end was cut by 2 bases, the J end by 7 bases, with 20 bases between. The CDR3 covers 16 residues. The CDR3 region has the DNA TGTGCCAGCAGTTTAACGTCCCTTGCGGGGAGGGGTGGCTACACCTTC. Translation: CASSLTSLAGRGGYTF.

This clonotype was observed at least ten times. The genes are TRBV2 and TRBJ1-5; D not certain. Trimming removed 0 bases at V and 5 bases at J, with 8 bases between. The CDR3 has 14 residues. The germline gives CDR1 SNHLY, CDR2 FYNNEI. This CDR3 reads CASSEALPDQPQHF. The CDR3 DNA reads TGTGCCAGCAGTGAAGCGCTTCCAGATCAGCCCCAGCATTTT.

This clonotype was recorded many times. This chain links TRBV7-9 with TRBJ2-7, with D maybe TRBD1 (5 bases). The CDR3 contains 14 residues. CDR1 is SEHNR, CDR2 FQNEAQ, per germline (reference sequence). The V end was cut by 4 bases, the J end by 7 bases, with 17 bases between. CDR3 nucleotides: TGTGCCAGCAGCTGGGGCGGACGCCTCGGGGAGCAGTACTTC. Its protein is CASSWGGRLGEQYF.

Ten or more counts support this clonotype. This chain links TRBV11-1 with TRBJ2-7; D unclear. Trimming stripped 2 bases from V and 2 bases from J, with 7 bases between. CDR3 length: 13 residues. Germline lookup yields CDR1 SGHAT and CDR2 FQDESV (reference sequence). CDR3 amino acids: CASSLSTAYEQYF. CDR3 DNA: TGTGCCAGCAGCTTATCAACAGCCTACGAGCAGTACTTC.

The table lists this clonotype with a few counts. The chain couples TRBV18 to TRBJ2-3; D unresolved. The CDR3 contains 15 residues. In germline, CDR1 is KGHSH, CDR2 LQKENI. The ends were cut back, 0 bases at V and 0 bases at J, with 7 bases in the middle. CDR3 sequence (DNA): TGTGCCAGCTCACCACCCCGCAGCAGCACAGATACGCAGTATTTT. Its translation is CASSPPRSSTDTQYF.

This clonotype has ten or more counts. The rearrangement links TRBV11-2 to TRBJ2-2, with D perhaps TRBD1 or TRBD2 (5 bases each). Deletions cut 2 bases from V and 10 bases from J, with 8 bases between. From germline, CDR1 is SGHAT and CDR2 FQNNGV. The CDR3 consists of 12 residues. The CDR3 reads CASSLRDAELFF. CDR3 in DNA: TGTGCCAGCAGCTTAAGGGACGCGGAGCTGTTTTTT.

This clonotype was seen ten or more times. The chain couples TRBV19 to TRBJ2-6; D is perhaps TRBD2 (6 bases). V was trimmed by 7 bases and J by 0 bases, leaving 13 bases between them. Germline V lookup: CDR1 LNHDA, CDR2 SQIVND (reference sequence). The CDR3 sequence is 16 residues long. The CDR3 loop is CASKGGDSSGANVLTF. Here the CDR3 DNA reads TGTGCCAGTAAGGGAGGAGACAGCTCTGGGGCCAACGTCCTGACTTTC.

The table lists this clonotype with many counts. The gene calls are TRBV27 and TRBJ2-5; D is unresolved. This CDR3 has 14 residues. V was trimmed by 2 bases and J by 3 bases, leaving 10 bases between them. Germline values: CDR1 MNHEY, CDR2 SMNVEV (reference sequence). The CDR3 nucleotides read TGTGCCAGCAGTTTAGTAGGGTTGAAAGAGACCCAGTACTTC. This gives the protein CASSLVGLKETQYF.

The J gene is TRBJ1-5, the V gene TRBV10-3, with a weak D call TRBD1 (6 bases). CDR3 size: 18 residues. Germline V gene lookup returns CDR1 ENHRY and CDR2 SYGVKD. Trimming left V 0 bases short and J 2 bases short, with 17 bases between. The CDR3 sequence is CAISESAIAAGGNQPQHF. CDR3 nucleotides: TGTGCCATCAGTGAGTCTGCCATTGCGGCAGGGGGCAATCAGCCCCAGCATTTT.

This clonotype was seen at least ten times. This chain joins TRBV7-9 and TRBJ2-3, with 16 positions matching TRBD2. The CDR3 is 16 amino acids. The junction had 4 bases not matched to a gene; V was cut back by 5 bases and J by 5 bases. CDR1 and CDR2 (germline): SEHNR, FQNEAQ (reference sequence). The CDR3 region has the DNA TGTGCCAGCAGCAAGGGACTAGCGGGAGGGATAGATACGCAGTATTTT. Translated, it gives CASSKGLAGGIDTQYF.

This clonotype was seen ten or more times. The chain joins TRBV12-3 or TRBV12-4 to TRBJ2-1; D gene unclear. V was pared by 5 bases and J by 6 bases, with 17 bases between. The CDR3 is 15 residues long. The CDR3 region has the DNA TGTGCCAGCAGTAAAGGGCCAACGCCCGCCAATGAGCAGTTCTTC. Protein sequence: CASSKGPTPANEQFF.

The chain carries TRBV4-1 and TRBJ2-5; D possibly corresponds to TRBD1 (6 bases). V lost 3 bases to trimming and J lost 0 bases, with 11 bases between them. CDR3 length: 15 amino acids. Germline CDR1 reads MGHRA; CDR2 reads YSYEKL. In nucleotides, the CDR3 is TGCGCCAGCAGCCATCTACAGGGTAACCAAGAGACCCAGTACTTC. It translates to CASSHLQGNQETQYF.

This clonotype occurred many times. This chain uses TRBV10-3 with TRBJ2-7; 11 bases agree with TRBD2. CDR1 is ENHRY, CDR2 SYGVKD, per germline. The CDR3 loop spans 15 amino acids. V gave up 6 bases and J gave up 3 bases; unmatched junction bases: 7. CDR3 sequence: CAIRTSGTSGYEQYF. The CDR3 bases are TGTGCCATCAGGACTAGCGGGACCTCAGGCTACGAGCAGTACTTC.

This clonotype came up many times. The chain employs TRBV4-2 and TRBJ2-3; TRBD1 agrees at 7 bases. Germline lookup yields CDR1 LGHNA and CDR2 YNFKEQ. The CDR3 runs to 16 residues. J lost 5 bases, V lost 0 bases, and 8 bases had no gene match. CDR3 amino acids: CASSQETGLQVDTQYF. CDR3 nucleotides: TGTGCCAGCAGCCAAGAGACAGGGCTCCAGGTAGATACGCAGTATTTT.

This clonotype was found a few times. The chain has TRBV12-3 or TRBV12-4 and TRBJ1-4; 7 nucleotides align to TRBD1. The CDR3 contains 15 residues. V was clipped by 5 bases and J by 2 bases; unmatched bases: 5. The CDR3 DNA reads TGTGCCAGCAGTCCCAGGGGGGGGACTAATGAAAAACTGTTTTTT. This translates into CASSPRGGTNEKLFF.